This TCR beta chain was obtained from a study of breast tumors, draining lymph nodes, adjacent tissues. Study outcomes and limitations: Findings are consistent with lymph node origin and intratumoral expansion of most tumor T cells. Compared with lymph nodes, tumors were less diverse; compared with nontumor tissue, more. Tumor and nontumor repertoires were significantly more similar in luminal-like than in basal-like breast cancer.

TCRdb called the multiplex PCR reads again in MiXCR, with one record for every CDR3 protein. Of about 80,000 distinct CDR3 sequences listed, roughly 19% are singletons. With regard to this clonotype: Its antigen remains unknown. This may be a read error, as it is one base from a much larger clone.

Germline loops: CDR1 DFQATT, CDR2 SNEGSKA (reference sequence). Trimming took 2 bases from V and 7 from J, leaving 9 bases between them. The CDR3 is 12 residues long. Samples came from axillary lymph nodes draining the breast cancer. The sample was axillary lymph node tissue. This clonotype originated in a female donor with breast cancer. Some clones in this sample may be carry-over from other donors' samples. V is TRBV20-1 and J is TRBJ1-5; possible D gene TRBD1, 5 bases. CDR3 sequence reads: CSARSTGQPQHF. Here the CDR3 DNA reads TGCAGTGCTAGATCAACAGGCCAGCCCCAGCATTTT.